A selection of T cell receptor beta chains follows, all from one sample in a study of cytomegalovirus exposure and HLA in healthy donors. Assay: immunoSEQ multiplex PCR; the TCRdb copy retains only in-frame clones and omits some. Of 150,000 to 200,000 clones in the sample, around 79% were seen once. What was sequenced was PBMCs. The receptors were sampled from a woman aged 50 to 60 in good health and CMV-seronegative. Each CDR3 is given with its conserved first and last residue. D genes are given only for firm matches. A row's size may be missing; if present it is once, few, many or a size class.

CDR3aa,CDR3nt,abundance,j_gene,d_gene,v_gene
CASSPIGRGGSYEQYF,TGCGCCAGCAGCCCCATCGGACGCGGGGGCTCCTACGAGCAGTACTTC,.,TRBJ2-7,TRBD2,TRBV5-1
CASSLEPSGQTYEQYF,TGCGCCAGCAGCTTGGAGCCTAGCGGGCAAACCTACGAGCAGTACTTC,.,TRBJ2-7,TRBD2,TRBV5-1
CSVDRGRETQYF,TGCAGCGTTGACAGGGGGCGTGAGACCCAGTACTTC,.,TRBJ2-5,TRBD1,TRBV29-1
CASSSSGTTYEQYF,TGTGCCAGCAGCTCTAGCGGGACGACCTACGAGCAGTACTTC,.,TRBJ2-7,TRBD2,TRBV5-4
CASSQGSGYYGYTF,TGTGCCAGCAGCCAAGGGTCGGGATACTATGGCTACACCTTC,.,TRBJ1-2,.,TRBV14
CASSLDLGSQPQHF,TGTGCCAGCAGCTTAGACTTAGGGAGTCAGCCCCAGCATTTT,.,TRBJ1-5,.,TRBV7-9
CASSYVGSWRTGELFF,TGTGCCAGCAGTTACGTGGGTAGCTGGCGCACCGGGGAGCTGTTTTTT,.,TRBJ2-2,.,TRBV6-5
CASSERTSVQETQYF,TGTGCCAGCAGTGAGAGGACAAGCGTGCAAGAGACCCAGTACTTC,.,TRBJ2-5,.,TRBV6-1
CASSTGTSGGAIYNEQFF,TGTGCCAGCAGCACCGGGACTAGCGGGGGGGCGATTTACAATGAGCAGTTCTTC,.,TRBJ2-1,TRBD2,TRBV11-1
CASSEGGNEQFF,TGTGCCAGCAGTGAAGGCGGAAATGAGCAGTTCTTC,.,TRBJ2-1,.,TRBV2
CASSPGTGGGELFF,TGTGCCAGCTCACCCGGGACAGGAGGCGGGGAGCTGTTTTTT,few,TRBJ2-2,TRBD1,TRBV18
CASSVAVNTGELFF,TGTGCCAGCAGCGTAGCGGTGAACACCGGGGAGCTGTTTTTT,.,TRBJ2-2,.,TRBV9
CASSLVPRLGGRYNEQFF,TGTGCCAGCAGCTTAGTACCCCGGTTGGGGGGACGGTACAATGAGCAGTTCTTC,.,TRBJ2-1,.,TRBV7-9
CASSPTGQGYNEQFF,TGCGCCAGCAGCCCCACCGGACAGGGGTACAATGAGCAGTTCTTC,.,TRBJ2-1,TRBD1,TRBV4-1
CASSLPRRGADTQYF,TGTGCCAGCAGCCTACCGAGGCGGGGGGCAGATACGCAGTATTTT,many,TRBJ2-3,TRBD2,TRBV14
CASKTGVGEKLFF,TGTGCCAGCAAGACAGGGGTTGGCGAAAAACTGTTTTTT,.,TRBJ1-4,TRBD1,TRBV2
CASSLFGRANMNTEAFF,TGTGCCAGCAGCTTATTTGGCAGGGCGAACATGAACACTGAAGCTTTCTTT,.,TRBJ1-1,.,TRBV7-3
CASLKRGGTDTQYF,TGTGCCAGTCTCAAGCGGGGGGGAACAGATACGCAGTATTTT,.,TRBJ2-3,TRBD2,TRBV6-1
CASRLNEETQYF,TGTGCCAGCAGACTTAACGAAGAGACCCAGTACTTC,.,TRBJ2-5,.,TRBV2
CASSMTGVYGYTF,TGTGCCAGCTCCATGACAGGGGTCTATGGCTACACCTTC,.,TRBJ1-2,TRBD1,TRBV7-9
CASSGGRWEGLVAFF,TGTGCCAGCAGTGGGGGACGATGGGAGGGTTTGGTCGCTTTCTTT,.,TRBJ1-1,.,TRBV25-1
CASSEVFNTPDTQYF,TGTGCCAGCAGTGAAGTCTTCAACACCCCAGATACGCAGTATTTT,.,TRBJ2-3,.,TRBV6-1
CASSEGLAGELEQYF,TGTGCCAGCAGTGAAGGGTTAGCGGGAGAGTTGGAGCAGTACTTC,.,TRBJ2-7,TRBD2,TRBV2
CASSSTGQYSNQPQHF,TGTGCCAGCTCATCAACGGGACAGTATAGCAATCAGCCCCAGCATTTT,.,TRBJ1-5,TRBD1,TRBV28
CASSSSGGSTDTQYF,TGCGCCAGCAGCTCTAGCGGGGGGAGCACAGATACGCAGTATTTT,.,TRBJ2-3,TRBD2,TRBV5-1
CASSSGLSYNEQFF,TGTGCCAGCAGCTCGGGACTTAGCTACAATGAGCAGTTCTTC,.,TRBJ2-1,.,TRBV7-2
CASSFNPTYNEQFF,TGTGCCAGCAGCTTCAACCCTACCTACAATGAGCAGTTCTTC,.,TRBJ2-1,.,TRBV11-2
CASKRDSSTDTQYF,TGCGCCAGCAAGAGAGACAGTAGCACAGATACGCAGTATTTT,.,TRBJ2-3,.,TRBV5-1
CAWTGSAYGYTF,TGTGCCTGGACAGGATCTGCCTATGGCTACACCTTC,once,TRBJ1-2,.,TRBV30
CATSRDLPPPIGGAPSYEQYF,TGTGCCACCAGCAGAGATCTGCCGCCCCCCATTGGCGGGGCCCCCAGTTACGAGCAGTACTTC,.,TRBJ2-7,.,TRBV15
CATEWRISGANVLTF,TGTGCCACCGAGTGGAGGATCTCTGGGGCCAACGTCCTGACTTTC,.,TRBJ2-6,.,TRBV19
CASSQTHRESEQYF,TGTGCCAGCAGCCAGACCCACCGGGAAAGCGAGCAGTACTTC,.,TRBJ2-7,.,TRBV7-2
CASSQGTVGNQPQHF,TGTGCCAGCAGCCAGGGGACAGTTGGCAATCAGCCCCAGCATTTT,.,TRBJ1-5,TRBD1,TRBV6-5
CAISGELAGVDYEQFF,TGTGCCATCAGTGGAGAACTAGCGGGAGTGGATTATGAGCAGTTCTTC,.,TRBJ2-1,TRBD2,TRBV10-3
CASGLLRGSSTDTQYF,TGTGCTAGTGGTTTACTACGGGGAAGTAGCACAGATACGCAGTATTTT,.,TRBJ2-3,.,TRBV12-5
CASKSLSDTQYF,TGTGCCAGCAAAAGTCTATCGGATACGCAGTATTTT,few,TRBJ2-3,.,TRBV28
CASSSRTSGRTEQFF,TGTGCCAGCAGCTCGAGGACTAGCGGGAGGACTGAGCAGTTCTTC,.,TRBJ2-1,TRBD2,TRBV7-2
CASSDIGGEKLFF,TGTGCCAGCAGCGATATTGGTGGCGAAAAACTGTTTTTT,once,TRBJ1-4,.,TRBV5-4
CASGFPAGELFF,TGTGCCAGCGGCTTTCCCGCCGGGGAGCTGTTTTTT,.,TRBJ2-2,.,TRBV27
CSVEAPLAYNEQFF,TGCAGCGTTGAGGCCCCTTTAGCGTACAATGAGCAGTTCTTC,.,TRBJ2-1,.,TRBV29-1
CASSLSSGGAALAKNIQYF,TGTGCCAGCAGCTTGTCTAGCGGGGGGGCCGCTCTAGCCAAAAACATTCAGTACTTC,.,TRBJ2-4,TRBD2,TRBV5-4
CASRALRVSSYNEQFF,TGTGCCAGCAGGGCCCTGAGGGTAAGCTCCTACAATGAGCAGTTCTTC,once,TRBJ2-1,.,TRBV6-6
CATSRAAHALAGGADTQYF,TGTGCCACCAGCAGAGCCGCTCATGCCCTCGCAGGGGGCGCGGATACGCAGTATTTT,.,TRBJ2-3,TRBD1,TRBV15
CASALGASSYEQYF,TGTGCCAGCGCATTGGGGGCTAGCTCCTACGAGCAGTACTTC,.,TRBJ2-7,.,TRBV27
CASSLGSFGVAGNYEQYF,TGTGCCAGCAGCTTAGGGAGTTTCGGAGTAGCGGGGAACTACGAGCAGTACTTC,.,TRBJ2-7,TRBD2,TRBV11-1
CASSQDPTPTEELFF,TGTGCCAGCAGCCAAGATCCGACACCCACAGAGGAGCTGTTTTTT,few,TRBJ2-2,.,TRBV14
CASRPGGSNTEAFF,TGTGCCAGCAGACCTGGGGGGTCGAACACTGAAGCTTTCTTT,.,TRBJ1-1,.,TRBV6-4
CASSYGRGDTQYF,TGTGCCAGCAGTTACGGCCGAGGAGATACGCAGTATTTT,.,TRBJ2-3,.,TRBV7-6
CASSVDSGGTNEQFF,TGTGCCAGCAGCGTAGACAGCGGGGGGACCAATGAGCAGTTCTTC,.,TRBJ2-1,TRBD2,TRBV9
CASNTYDGGEKLFF,TGTGCCAGTAACACCTATGACGGGGGAGAAAAACTGTTTTTT,.,TRBJ1-4,.,TRBV19